This TCR beta chain came from a study of blood T cells in healthy people across ages. Points from the study as a whole: There was no known CMV status for donors, so expanded clonotype changes were possibly confounded.

A J-beta primer mix and a sample-barcoded 5' primer were used in a second PCR of roughly 7 to 12 cycles. A template-switch adaptor with 12 random nucleotides tagged each cDNA molecule. MiXCR, run by TCRdb on the 5' RACE reads, gives a single entry per CDR3 protein. The sample consists of roughly 800,000 distinct CDR3 sequences, about 55% of them appearing once. As for this clonotype: Its antigen is not known.

The CDR3 covers 17 residues. This clonotype was sampled from a man older than 75 in good health. The sample consisted of blood. The J gene is TRBJ2-7, the V gene TRBV12-3 or TRBV12-4, with TRBD1 identical over 9 bases. With the DNA end fitting TRBJ2-5 better, the J assignment may be wrong. The DNA of the CDR3 is TGTGCCAGCAGTTTGGCCGGGACAGGGAATCCCTGGGAGACCCAGTACTTC. Translation gives CASSLAGTGNPWETQYF.